This T cell receptor (beta chain) was profiled in a study of T cells in Graves' hyperthyroidism and ophthalmopathy (dated by TCRdb to the late 2010s). Looking at the study overall: Peripheral blood samples were taken at initial diagnosis, before any treatment was given. The paper reports TCR Vbeta CDR3 sequencing of more than 120 peripheral blood samples: around 41 ophthalmopathy, about 75 hyperthyroidism and 17 progressor patients. To identify distinguishing TCR V-J signatures, a discovery cohort of some 99 patients was used, comprising 40 to 45 with Graves' ophthalmopathy and about 59 with stable Graves' hyperthyroidism. The 95 to 100 discovery patients were randomly divided into training and test sets at a 7:3 ratio. In about 6 Graves' hyperthyroidism patients, the study also compared T-cell repertoires from thyroid tissue with T-cell repertoires from blood. Prospective prediction of ophthalmopathy was tested in an independent validation cohort consisting of 18 hyperthyroidism patients and around 16 patients who later progressed to ophthalmopathy. After blood sampling, hyperthyroidism patients were treated with methimazole at a starting dose of 30 mg daily, and ophthalmopathy patients were treated with high-dose intravenous methylprednisolone. Beyond this particular receptor, the publication reports: In cross-validation, a model built on a 13 V-J signature told ophthalmopathy apart from stable hyperthyroidism with 85% to 90% sensitivity and approximately 84% specificity, and in testing the same model reached 80%/75%. During validation, the model predicted progression to ophthalmopathy a median of roughly six months ahead of onset, with roughly 65% sensitivity and 72.22% specificity. No statistical method was used to fix the sample size in advance, and group allocation was not hidden from the investigators. Most expanded thyroid clonotypes (frequency above 0.001) were also found in blood, which suggests that blood repertoires may mirror thyroid immune responses.

TCR beta CDR3 regions were amplified from RNA transcripts. The TCR CDR3 was subjected to a first round of RT-PCR using the HTBI primer set and the Qiagen OneStep RT-PCR kit. The libraries were constructed in a second round of multiplex PCR and then size-selected and purified. Libraries were sequenced paired-end with 100 bp reads on an Illumina HiSeq2000. The authors' analysis ran thus. SOAPnuke was used to process the raw data, removing reads that contained adapters or uncalled bases, had a mean Phred below 15, or lacked an exact match to the constant primer or identifier. High-quality paired reads were merged using COPE v1.2.5, and each unique nucleotide sequence was defined as a clonotype. Clonotypes were aligned to IMGT TRBV, TRBD and TRBJ reference segments using MiTCR v1.1. The analysis included only V-J combinations with a frequency above 0.0001, which together covered more than 98% of the repertoires. The TCS score was defined as the ratio of F50 (clonal expansion) to E x V (chaos), calculated using BLOSUM62-based TCRdist between CDR3 peptides within each V-J. Welch's t-statistics and random forest reduced some 510 V-J features to about 13, which were used in a naive Bayes classifier (R e1071). Using fastp at Q25 and MiXCR, TCRdb reprocessed the public reads and kept productive beta chains. Rows with a matching CDR3 protein are joined into one entry that keeps the most common DNA and genes. None of the V and J calls come from the authors' own analysis; TCRdb made them. The sample records some 700,000 distinct CDR3 sequences, 17% of which are singletons. Together, the top ten hold roughly a sixth of the sample.

This clonotype has a count of ten or more. There is no known antigen for this receptor. Qualities for individual bases were not recorded, and no much larger clone is one base off. The junction carries 16 bases between V and J, which are trimmed by 7 bases and 6 bases respectively. As encoded in the germline V gene, CDR1 is MDHEN while CDR2 is SYDVKM. The CDR3 runs 14 amino acids, cysteine and phenylalanine included. Only the CDR3 DNA is retained, 42 bases long and in frame from the first base. Stable Graves' hyperthyroidism was defined as the absence of progression to ophthalmopathy over 18 months of follow-up. Hyperthyroidism patients were newly diagnosed, with disease duration under 2 months, and aged 18 to 65 years. Exclusion was applied to patients with uncontrolled infections, other autoimmune diseases, pregnancy or lactation. Diagnoses were based on clinical symptoms, serum thyroxine and TRAb, thyroid ultrasound and orbital computed tomography. Ficoll-Paque density gradient centrifugation was used to isolate PBMCs from 9.5 to 10 ml of fresh peripheral blood. Total RNA was extracted with Trizol reagent, and quality was checked on an Agilent 2100 Bioanalyzer.

The receptor chain draws on TRBV28 and TRBJ2-1, with the D gene call left open. The TCR originated in a middle-aged man with Graves' hyperthyroidism. Sequencing used blood. CDR3 loop: CASTSTRAVNEQFF. The DNA sequence follows: TGTGCCAGCACCTCTACCCGGGCCGTCAATGAGCAGTTCTTC.